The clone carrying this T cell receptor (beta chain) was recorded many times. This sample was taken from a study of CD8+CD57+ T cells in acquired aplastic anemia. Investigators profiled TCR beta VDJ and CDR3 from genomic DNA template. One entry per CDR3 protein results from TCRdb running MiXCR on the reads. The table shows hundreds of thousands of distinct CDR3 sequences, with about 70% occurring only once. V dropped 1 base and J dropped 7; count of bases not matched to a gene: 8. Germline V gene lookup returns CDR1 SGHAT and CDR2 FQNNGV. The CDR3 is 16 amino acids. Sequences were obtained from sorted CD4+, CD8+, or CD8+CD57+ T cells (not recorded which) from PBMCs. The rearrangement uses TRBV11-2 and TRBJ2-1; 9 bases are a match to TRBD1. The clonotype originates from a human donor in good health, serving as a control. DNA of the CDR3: TGTGCCAGCAGCTTAGGAGGGACAGGGTATTTAAATGAGCAGTTCTTC. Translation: CASSLGGTGYLNEQFF.